The present entry profiles one T cell receptor beta chain with its context. This entry is derived from a study of blood T cell repertoires in COVID-19. Trimming removed 7 bases at V and 6 bases at J, with 18 bases between. Germline loops: CDR1 SQVTM, CDR2 ANQGSEA. The CDR3 runs to 13 residues. Sequencing used immunoSEQ multiplex PCR; TCRdb keeps in-frame clones, though not all of them. The sample consists of about 140,000 clones, approximately 78% of them appearing once. This rearrangement joins TRBV29-1 to TRBJ2-5; D is uncertain. Sequencing input: peripheral blood. The TCR was taken from a man in his 60s who had recovered from COVID-19. Here the CDR3 DNA reads TGCAGCGCAGCCCTTTGGGCCCAGAAGACCCAGTACTTC. Amino acids: CSAALWAQKTQYF.